The 16 T cell receptor beta chains below were found in one sample sequenced in a study of blood T cells in healthy people across ages. A sample-barcoded 5' primer and a J-beta primer mix were used in a second PCR of roughly 7 to 12 cycles. MiXCR, applied by TCRdb to the 5' RACE reads, yields one record per CDR3 protein. This table has hundreds of thousands of distinct CDR3 sequences, less than 40% appearing once. Source material: blood. The receptors were gathered from a woman of 80 years or more in good health.

The chain is built from TRBV12-3 or TRBV12-4 and TRBJ1-1; 9 nucleotides agree with TRBD1. The CDR3 is made up of 15 amino acids. V shed 6 bases, J shed 3 bases, and the junction held 8 bases outside the gene matches. This chain's CDR3 is CASRYETGGDTEAFF. The CDR3 DNA sequence: TGTGCCAGCAGATATGAGACAGGGGGAGACACTGAAGCTTTCTTT.

This clonotype was observed at least ten times. This chain connects TRBV6-2 or TRBV6-3 to TRBJ2-1; 13 bases map to TRBD2. With 10 bases clipped from V and 10 bases from J, the junction kept 7 bases outside the gene matches. The CDR3 spans 13 residues. Germline CDR1 and CDR2: MNHEY and SVGEGT. The DNA of the CDR3 is TGTGCCACCGGACTAGCGGGGGCGGGCGAGCAGTTCTTC. Its protein is CATGLAGAGEQFF.

On this clonotype: A much larger clonotype is one base distant, so this may be a read error. The chain employs TRBV7-9 and TRBJ2-1; 7 bases match TRBD1. The CDR3 extends over 15 amino acids. CDR1 and CDR2 from the germline V gene are SEHNR and FQNEAQ (reference sequence). CDR3 amino acids: CVSSPQGMSYNEQFF. CDR3 sequence (DNA): TGTGTCAGCAGCCCACAGGGGATGTCCTACAATGAGCAGTTCTTC.

This clonotype was detected many times. The genes are TRBV2 and TRBJ2-1, with unresolved D. CDR1 and CDR2 from the germline V gene are SNHLY and FYNNEI. This CDR3 has 12 amino acids. With 4 bases removed from V and 4 bases from J, the gap between germline ends came to 5 bases. As DNA, the CDR3 is TGTGCCAGCAGTGGGGATTACAATGAGCAGTTCTTC. Residues: CASSGDYNEQFF.

The table lists this clonotype with many counts. The rearrangement joins TRBV5-5 to TRBJ1-2, with D perhaps matching TRBD1 (5 bases). CDR1 is SGHKS, CDR2 YYEKEE, per germline (reference sequence). Deletions cut 0 bases from V and 4 bases from J, with 10 bases between. The CDR3 extends over 14 amino acids. The CDR3 DNA sequence: TGTGCCAGCAGCTTGGGACAGTCCACCTATGGCTACACCTTC. Translated: CASSLGQSTYGYTF.

The CDR3, as DNA: TGTGCCAGCACCCGGGGGAGCGGAGATACGCAGTATTTT. Its translation: CASTRGSGDTQYF. The genes are TRBV25-1 and TRBJ2-3; possibly TRBD2 for D (6 bases). From germline, CDR1 is MGHDK and CDR2 SYGVNS. The CDR3 extends over 13 amino acids. Between the trimmed V and J ends, which lost 7 bases and 5 bases, there was a span of 13 bases.

The chain is built from TRBV19 and TRBJ2-5; weak D call: TRBD1 (7 bases). CDR3 length: 15 residues. Between the trimmed V and J ends, which lost 5 bases and 0 bases, there was a span of 13 bases. Germline-derived CDR1 and CDR2 are LNHDA and SQIVND (reference sequence). CDR3 DNA: TGTGCCAGTAGTGAGGGCGGGACAGACCAAGAGACCCAGTACTTC. Amino acid sequence: CASSEGGTDQETQYF.

The rearrangement links TRBV5-1 to TRBJ2-5; either TRBD1 or TRBD2 may supply D (5 bases each). V shed 6 bases and J shed 3 bases, with 15 bases lying between them. The CDR3 spans 14 residues. Germline V CDR1 and CDR2: SGHRS, YFSETQ. The CDR3 loop reads CASKRAGSEETQYF. CDR3 bases: TGCGCCAGCAAGAGGGCAGGGAGTGAAGAGACCCAGTACTTC.

Note on this clonotype: With a much larger clone just one base away, this may be a read error. The chain links TRBV6-2 or TRBV6-3 to TRBJ2-6, with D possibly matching TRBD1 (5 bases). This CDR3 comprises 16 residues. Germline-derived CDR1 and CDR2 are MNHEY and SVGEGT. Written as DNA, the CDR3 is TGTGCCAGCAGACCAGGGTACTCGTCTGGGGCCAACGTCCCGACTTTC. The encoded protein is CASRPGYSSGANVPTF.

The V and J genes are TRBV4-2 and TRBJ2-7; D is possibly TRBD2 (6 bases). Trimming removed 1 base from V and 7 bases from J, with 20 bases in between. The CDR3 is 16 amino acids. In germline, CDR1 is LGHNA, CDR2 YNFKEQ. The DNA of the CDR3 is TGTGCCAGCAGCCAAGGCCCCGCGGGGAAGTCTGCTGAGCAGTACTTC. Protein product: CASSQGPAGKSAEQYF.

This clonotype was observed many times. The chain links TRBV6-2 or TRBV6-3 to TRBJ2-5; weak D call: TRBD1 (5 bases). Trimming left V 7 bases short and J 2 bases short, with 17 bases between. The CDR3 contains 15 residues. Per germline, CDR1 MNHEY and CDR2 SVGEGT. The CDR3 nucleotides are TGTGCCAGCAAACAAGGGGATATAGGACAAGAGACCCAGTACTTC. It codes for CASKQGDIGQETQYF.

This clonotype appeared many times. The CDR3 region is CSAPWGAGSTDTQYF. CDR3 sequence (DNA): TGCAGTGCTCCGTGGGGGGCAGGGAGCACAGATACGCAGTATTTT. The chain is built from TRBV20-1 and TRBJ2-3; D may be TRBD1 or TRBD2 (6 bases each). Germline V gives CDR1 DFQATT, CDR2 SNEGSKA (reference sequence). Trimming shortened V by 5 bases and J by 0 bases, and 15 bases separated the two germline ends. CDR3 size: 15 residues.

This clonotype was seen ten or more times. The chain is built from TRBV20-1 and TRBJ2-7, with 7 nucleotides matching TRBD2. The junction had 11 bases not matched to a gene; V was cut back by 8 bases and J by 4 bases. There are 13 residues in the CDR3. Germline CDR1 and CDR2: DFQATT and SNEGSKA (reference sequence). The CDR3 reads CSSRPSGTYEQYF. DNA of the CDR3: TGCAGTTCGAGGCCTAGCGGCACATACGAGCAGTACTTC.

Many counts were recorded for this clonotype. For the CDR3, the DNA is TGCAGTGCTAGAGATAACGGTCTAGCGGGGGGAAACAATGAGCAGTTCTTC. It is translated as CSARDNGLAGGNNEQFF. This chain connects TRBV20-1 to TRBJ2-1; TRBD2 aligns across 11 bases. Germline V gene lookup returns CDR1 DFQATT and CDR2 SNEGSKA (reference sequence). The J segment lost 5 bases and the V segment lost 0 bases, leaving 9 bases of the junction unmatched. This CDR3 spans 17 amino acids.

With regard to this clonotype: Possible read error: a much larger clone is one base away. The J gene is TRBJ2-4, the V gene TRBV20-1; 7 bases are shared with TRBD1. This CDR3 region has 11 residues. The germline CDR1 and CDR2 sequences are DFQATT and SNEGSKA (reference sequence). The CDR3 sequence: CRASGGHIQYF. CDR3 DNA: TGCAGGGCGTCAGGGGGACACATTCAGTACTTC.

As to this clonotype: The germline gene is not matched at one end of the junction; a read error may be the cause. The rearrangement uses TRBV5-5 and TRBJ2-7, with 9 bases identical to TRBD2. Germline CDR1 and CDR2: SGHKS and YYEKEE (reference sequence). The CDR3 runs to 15 residues. The CDR3 here is CTSSVTSGSRNEQYF. The CDR3 DNA sequence: TGTACCAGCAGCGTCACTAGCGGGTCTAGGAACGAGCAGTACTTC. The whole variable domain, filled in from reference TRBV5-5 and TRBJ2-7, reads DAGVTQSPTHLIKTRGQQVTLRCSPISGHKSVSWYQQVLGQGPQFIFQYYEKEERGRGNFPDRFSARQFPNYSSELNVNALLLGDSALYLCTSSVTSGSRNEQYFGPGTRLTVT.